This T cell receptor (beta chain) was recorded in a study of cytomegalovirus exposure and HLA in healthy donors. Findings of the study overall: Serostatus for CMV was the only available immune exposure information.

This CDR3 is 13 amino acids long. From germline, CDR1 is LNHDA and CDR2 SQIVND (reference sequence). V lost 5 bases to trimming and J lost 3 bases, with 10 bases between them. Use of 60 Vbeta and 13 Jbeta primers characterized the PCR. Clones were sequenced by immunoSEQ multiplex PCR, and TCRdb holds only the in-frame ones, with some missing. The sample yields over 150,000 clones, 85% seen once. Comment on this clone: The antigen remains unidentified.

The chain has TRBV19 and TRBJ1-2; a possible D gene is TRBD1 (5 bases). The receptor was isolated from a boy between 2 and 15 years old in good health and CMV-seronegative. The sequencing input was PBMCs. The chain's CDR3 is CASSGAGDYGYTF. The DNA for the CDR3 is TGTGCCAGTAGTGGCGCGGGGGACTATGGCTACACCTTC.